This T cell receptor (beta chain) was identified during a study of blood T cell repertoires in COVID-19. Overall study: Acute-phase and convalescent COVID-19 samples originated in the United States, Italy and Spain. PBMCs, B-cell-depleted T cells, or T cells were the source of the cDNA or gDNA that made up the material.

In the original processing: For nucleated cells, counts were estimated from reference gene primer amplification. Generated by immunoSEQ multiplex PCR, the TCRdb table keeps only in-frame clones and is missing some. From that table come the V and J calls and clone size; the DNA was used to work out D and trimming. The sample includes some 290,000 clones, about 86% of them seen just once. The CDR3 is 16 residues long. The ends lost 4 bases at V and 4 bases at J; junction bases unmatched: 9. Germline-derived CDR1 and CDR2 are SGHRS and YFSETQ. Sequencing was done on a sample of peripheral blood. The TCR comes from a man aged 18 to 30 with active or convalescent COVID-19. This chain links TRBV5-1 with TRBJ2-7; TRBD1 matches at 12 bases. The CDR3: CASSPLVGQGAYEQYF. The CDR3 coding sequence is TGCGCCAGCAGCCCCTTGGTGGGACAGGGGGCATACGAGCAGTACTTC.